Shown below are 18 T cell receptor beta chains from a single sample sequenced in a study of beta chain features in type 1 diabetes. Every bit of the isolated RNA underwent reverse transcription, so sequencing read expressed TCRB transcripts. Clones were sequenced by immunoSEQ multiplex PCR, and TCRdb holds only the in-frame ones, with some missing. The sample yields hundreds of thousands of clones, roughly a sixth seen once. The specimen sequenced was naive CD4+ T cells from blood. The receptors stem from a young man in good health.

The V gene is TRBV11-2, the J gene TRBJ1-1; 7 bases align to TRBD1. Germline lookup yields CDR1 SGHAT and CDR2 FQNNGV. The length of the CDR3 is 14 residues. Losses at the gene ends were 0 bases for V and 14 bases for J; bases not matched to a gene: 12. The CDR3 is CASSLEPGQFLVFF. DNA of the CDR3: TGTGCCAGCAGCTTAGAGCCGGGACAGTTCCTAGTGTTCTTT.

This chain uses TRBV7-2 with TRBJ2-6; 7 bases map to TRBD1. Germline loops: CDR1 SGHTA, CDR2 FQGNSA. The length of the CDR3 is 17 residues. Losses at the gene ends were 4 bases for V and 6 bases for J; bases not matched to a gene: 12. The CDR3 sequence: CASSSGQPKREANVLTF. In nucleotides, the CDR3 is TGTGCCAGCAGCTCGGGACAGCCCAAGAGAGAGGCCAACGTCCTGACTTTC.

The CDR3 loop is CASSSAKRQGWADTQYF. CDR3 DNA sequence: TGTGCCAGCAGCTCCGCCAAGAGACAGGGTTGGGCAGATACGCAGTATTTT. The chain joins TRBV5-8 to TRBJ2-3, with 7 bases fitting TRBD1. The CDR3 length is 17 residues. Per germline, CDR1 SGHTS and CDR2 YDEGEE. V dropped 3 bases and J dropped 4; count of bases not matched to a gene: 14. The variable domain in full, completed from reference TRBV5-8 and TRBJ2-3, reads EAGVTQSPTHLIKTRGQQATLRCSPISGHTSVYWYQQALGLGLQFLLWYDEGEERNRGNFPPRFSGRQFPNYSSELNVNALELEDSALYLCASSSAKRQGWADTQYFGPGTRLTVL.

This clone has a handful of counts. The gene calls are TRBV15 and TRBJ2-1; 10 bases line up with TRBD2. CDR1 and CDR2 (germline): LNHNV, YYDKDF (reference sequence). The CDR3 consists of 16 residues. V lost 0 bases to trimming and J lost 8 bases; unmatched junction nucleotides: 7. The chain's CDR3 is CATSRDGSGGPHEQFF. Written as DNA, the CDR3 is TGTGCCACCAGCAGAGATGGTAGCGGGGGGCCCCATGAGCAGTTCTTC. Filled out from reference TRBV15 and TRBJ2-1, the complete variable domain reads DAMVIQNPRYQVTQFGKPVTLSCSQTLNHNVMYWYQQKSSQAPKLLFHYYDKDFNNEADTPDNFQSRRPNTSFCFLDIRSPGLGDTAMYLCATSRDGSGGPHEQFFGPGTRLTVL.

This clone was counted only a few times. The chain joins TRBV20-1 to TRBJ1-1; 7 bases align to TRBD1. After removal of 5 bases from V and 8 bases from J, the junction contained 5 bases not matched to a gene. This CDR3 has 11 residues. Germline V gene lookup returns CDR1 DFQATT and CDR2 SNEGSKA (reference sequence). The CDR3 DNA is TGCAGTGCTGACAGGGTGTCCGAAGCTTTCTTT. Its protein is CSADRVSEAFF.

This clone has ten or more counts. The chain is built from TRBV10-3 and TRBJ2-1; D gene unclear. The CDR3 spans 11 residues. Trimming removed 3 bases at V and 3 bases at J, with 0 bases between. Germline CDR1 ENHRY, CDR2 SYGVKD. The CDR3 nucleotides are TGTGCCATCAGTGACTACAATGAGCAGTTCTTC. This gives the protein CAISDYNEQFF.

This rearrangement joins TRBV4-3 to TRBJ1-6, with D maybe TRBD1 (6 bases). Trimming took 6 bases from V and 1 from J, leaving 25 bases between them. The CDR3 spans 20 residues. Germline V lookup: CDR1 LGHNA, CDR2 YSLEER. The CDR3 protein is CASRTRGIPSKGSYNSPLHF. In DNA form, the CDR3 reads TGCGCCAGCAGAACGAGGGGGATACCCTCAAAAGGGTCCTATAATTCACCCCTCCACTTT.

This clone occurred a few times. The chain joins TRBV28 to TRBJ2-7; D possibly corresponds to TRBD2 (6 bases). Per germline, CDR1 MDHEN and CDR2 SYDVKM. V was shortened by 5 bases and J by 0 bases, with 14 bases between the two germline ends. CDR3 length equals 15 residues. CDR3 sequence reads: CASSLQRASSYEQYF. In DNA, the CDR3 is TGTGCCAGCAGTCTTCAGCGGGCAAGCTCCTACGAGCAGTACTTC.

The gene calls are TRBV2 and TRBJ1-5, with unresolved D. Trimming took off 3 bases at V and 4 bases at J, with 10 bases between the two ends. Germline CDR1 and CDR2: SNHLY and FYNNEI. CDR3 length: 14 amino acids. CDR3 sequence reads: CASSEGRNNQPQHF. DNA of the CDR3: TGTGCCAGCAGTGAGGGCAGGAATAATCAGCCCCAGCATTTT.

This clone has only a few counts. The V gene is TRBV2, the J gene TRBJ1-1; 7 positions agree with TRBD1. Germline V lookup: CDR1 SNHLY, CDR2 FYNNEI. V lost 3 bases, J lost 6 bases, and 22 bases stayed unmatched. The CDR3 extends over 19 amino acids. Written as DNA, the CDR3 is TGTGCCAGCAGTGATGCCGACTCCAGGGGGTACCTTCAATACGCTGAAGCTTTCTTT. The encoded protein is CASSDADSRGYLQYAEAFF.

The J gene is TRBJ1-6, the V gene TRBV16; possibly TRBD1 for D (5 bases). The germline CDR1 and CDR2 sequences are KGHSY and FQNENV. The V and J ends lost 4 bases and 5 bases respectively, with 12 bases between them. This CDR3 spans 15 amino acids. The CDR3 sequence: CASSPFWGNNSPLHF. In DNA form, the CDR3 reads TGTGCCAGCAGCCCCTTTTGGGGGAATAATTCACCCCTCCACTTT.

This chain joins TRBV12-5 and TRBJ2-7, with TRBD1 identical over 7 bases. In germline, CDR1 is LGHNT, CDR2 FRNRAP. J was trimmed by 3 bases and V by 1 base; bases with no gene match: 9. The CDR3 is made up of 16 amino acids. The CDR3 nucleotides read TGTGCTAGTGGTTTGGCGCCCCCCGGGACAGACTACGAGCAGTACTTC. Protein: CASGLAPPGTDYEQYF.

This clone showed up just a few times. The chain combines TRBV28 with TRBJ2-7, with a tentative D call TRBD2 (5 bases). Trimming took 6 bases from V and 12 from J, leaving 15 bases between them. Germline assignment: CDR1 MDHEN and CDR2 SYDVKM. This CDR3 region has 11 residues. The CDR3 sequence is CASSYRVDWYF. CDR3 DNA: TGTGCCAGCAGCTATAGGGTGGACTGGTACTTC.

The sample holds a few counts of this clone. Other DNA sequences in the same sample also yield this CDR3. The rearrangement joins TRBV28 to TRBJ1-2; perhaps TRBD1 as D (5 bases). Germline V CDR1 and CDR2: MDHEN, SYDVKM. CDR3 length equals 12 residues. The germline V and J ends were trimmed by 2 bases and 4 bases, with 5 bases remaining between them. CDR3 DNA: TGTGCCAGCAGTTTAGGGGGCTATGGCTACACCTTC. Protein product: CASSLGGYGYTF.

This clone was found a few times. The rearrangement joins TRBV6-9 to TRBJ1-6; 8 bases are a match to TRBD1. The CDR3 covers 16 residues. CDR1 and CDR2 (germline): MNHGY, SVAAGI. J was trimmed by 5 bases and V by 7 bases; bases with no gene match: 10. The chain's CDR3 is CASNHPTGENNSPLHF. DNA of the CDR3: TGTGCCAGCAACCACCCGACAGGGGAGAATAATTCACCCCTCCACTTT.

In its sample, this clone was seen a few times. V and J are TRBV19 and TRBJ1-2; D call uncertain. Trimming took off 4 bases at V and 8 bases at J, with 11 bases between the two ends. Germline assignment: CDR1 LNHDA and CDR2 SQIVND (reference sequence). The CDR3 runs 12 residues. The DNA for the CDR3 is TGTGCCAGTAGTAATGCCGCCGGGGGCTACACCTTC. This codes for CASSNAAGGYTF.

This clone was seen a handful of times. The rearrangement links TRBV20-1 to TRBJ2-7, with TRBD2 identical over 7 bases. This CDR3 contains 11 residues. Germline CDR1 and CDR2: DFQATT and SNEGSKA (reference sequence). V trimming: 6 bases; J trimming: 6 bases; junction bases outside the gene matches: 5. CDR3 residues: CSAPGGSEQYF. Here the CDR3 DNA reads TGCAGTGCCCCGGGAGGCTCCGAGCAGTACTTC.

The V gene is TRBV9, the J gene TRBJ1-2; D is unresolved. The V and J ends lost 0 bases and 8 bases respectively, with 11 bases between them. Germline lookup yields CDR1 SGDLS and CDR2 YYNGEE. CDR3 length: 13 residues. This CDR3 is CASSVEVGGGYTF. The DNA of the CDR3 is TGTGCCAGCAGCGTAGAGGTGGGAGGCGGCTACACCTTC.